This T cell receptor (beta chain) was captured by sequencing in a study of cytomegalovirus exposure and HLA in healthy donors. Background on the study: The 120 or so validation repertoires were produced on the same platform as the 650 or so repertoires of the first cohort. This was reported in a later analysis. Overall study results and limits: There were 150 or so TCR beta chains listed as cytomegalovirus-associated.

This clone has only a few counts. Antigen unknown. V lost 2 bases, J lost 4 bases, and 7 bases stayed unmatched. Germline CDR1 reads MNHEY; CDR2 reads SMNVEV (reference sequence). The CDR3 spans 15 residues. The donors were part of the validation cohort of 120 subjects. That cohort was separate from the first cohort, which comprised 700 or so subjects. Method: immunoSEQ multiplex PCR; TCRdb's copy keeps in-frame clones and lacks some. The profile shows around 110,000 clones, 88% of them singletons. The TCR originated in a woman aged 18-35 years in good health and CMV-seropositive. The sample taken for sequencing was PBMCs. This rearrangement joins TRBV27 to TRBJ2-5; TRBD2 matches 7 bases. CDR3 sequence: CASSLQAGRGETQYF. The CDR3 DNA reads TGTGCCAGCAGTTTACAAGCGGGGAGGGGAGAGACCCAGTACTTC.